One sample yielded the 23 T cell receptor beta chains listed below, sequenced in a study of T cell changes during pregnancy in multiple sclerosis. TCRdb's table, derived via immunoSEQ multiplex PCR, lists solely in-frame clones and lacks some. The sample records roughly 24,000 clones, around nine tenths being singletons. The sequences come from CD4+ T cells from peripheral blood mononuclear cells, collected in the second trimester of pregnancy. The receptors originated from a female donor in good health, enrolled as a control in a pregnancy study.

The chain carries TRBV11-3 and TRBJ2-6; TRBD1 aligns across 7 bases. V trimming: 5 bases; J trimming: 4 bases; junction bases outside the gene matches: 2. Germline V gene data show CDR1 as SGHNT and CDR2 as YENEEA. The CDR3 consists of 14 residues. The CDR3 nucleotides are TGTGCCAGCAGCGAGGGGGCCGGGGCCAACGTCCTGACTTTC. Amino acid sequence: CASSEGAGANVLTF.

The chain links TRBV28 to TRBJ1-3, with 7 bases matching TRBD1. Germline loops: CDR1 MDHEN, CDR2 SYDVKM. This CDR3 has 16 residues. The J segment lost 0 bases and the V segment lost 6 bases, leaving 8 bases of the junction unmatched. In DNA, the CDR3 is TGTGCCAGCAGCAGGACTCAGGGGGGCTCTGGAAACACCATATATTTT. Its translation is CASSRTQGGSGNTIYF. Full variable domain (missing parts from reference TRBV28 and TRBJ1-3): DVKVTQSSRYLVKRTGEKVFLECVQDMDHENMFWYRQDPGLGLRLIYFSYDVKMKEKGDIPEGYSVSREKKERFSLILESASTNQTSMYLCASSRTQGGSGNTIYFGEGSWLTVV.

The rearrangement joins TRBV30 to TRBJ1-5, with TRBD1 as a possible D gene (5 bases). Per the germline V gene, CDR1 is GTSNPN and CDR2 is SVGIG (reference sequence). The CDR3 loop spans 13 amino acids. V lost 5 bases to trimming and J lost 5 bases, with 13 bases between them. CDR3 bases: TGTGCCTGGGGGGGAGGTTTGGATCAGCCCCAGCATTTT. Its translation is CAWGGGLDQPQHF.

V and J are TRBV27 and TRBJ1-6; no clear D gene. The CDR3 extends over 17 amino acids. V was clipped by 0 bases and J by 9 bases, with 18 bases between them. The germline V gene encodes CDR1 MNHEY and CDR2 SMNVEV (reference sequence). CDR3 loop: CASSLSMEGSWGSPLHF. The CDR3 nucleotides are TGTGCCAGCAGTTTATCGATGGAGGGCTCATGGGGTTCACCCCTCCACTTT.

The genes are TRBV7-8 and TRBJ1-3; no clear D. Germline V gene sequence: CDR1 SGHVS, CDR2 FQNEAQ. V was trimmed by 8 bases and J by 0 bases, leaving 17 bases between them. CDR3 length: 16 amino acids. CDR3 amino acids: CASYDGSYSSGNTIYF. Here the CDR3 DNA reads TGTGCCAGCTACGACGGGAGCTATTCCTCTGGAAACACCATATATTTT.

The chain is built from TRBV10-3 and TRBJ2-7, with 15 bases lining up with TRBD2. The length of the CDR3 is 15 residues. Germline V lookup: CDR1 ENHRY, CDR2 SYGVKD. V gave up 2 bases and J gave up 4 bases; unmatched junction bases: 0. The CDR3 sequence: CAISEGLAGGYEQYF. CDR3 sequence (DNA): TGTGCCATCAGTGAGGGACTAGCGGGAGGGTACGAGCAGTACTTC.

This chain links TRBV2 with TRBJ2-5, with D unresolved. Germline CDR1 and CDR2: SNHLY and FYNNEI. The CDR3 sequence is 11 residues long. Trimming removed 4 bases from V and 2 bases from J, with 2 bases in between. CDR3 in DNA: TGTGCCAGCAGTGCTCAAGAGACCCAGTACTTC. This translates into CASSAQETQYF.

V gene TRBV6-1 combines with J gene TRBJ2-7; D possibly corresponds to TRBD1 (5 bases). V was cut by 5 bases and J by 8 bases, with 10 bases left in between. CDR1 and CDR2 from the germline V gene are MNHNS and SASEGT. This CDR3 spans 11 amino acids. The chain's CDR3 is CASSIQVKQYF. DNA for the CDR3: TGTGCCAGCAGTATACAGGTTAAGCAGTACTTC.

The chain has TRBV6-6 and TRBJ2-3, with 8 bases identical to TRBD2. CDR1 and CDR2 from the germline V gene are MNHNY and SVGAGI (reference sequence). This CDR3 has 13 amino acids. Trimming took 4 bases from V and 6 from J; bases not matched to a gene: 3. The CDR3 nucleotides read TGTGCCAGCAGTTCCGGGGGGGCCGATACGCAGTATTTT. Encoded protein: CASSSGGADTQYF.

J is TRBJ2-1 and V is TRBV5-1, with 8 nucleotides matching TRBD1. V lost 5 bases and J lost 5; bases outside the gene matches: 6. This CDR3 has 14 residues. Germline loops: CDR1 SGHRS, CDR2 YFSETQ. The CDR3 loop is CASSDQGANNEQFF. In nucleotides, the CDR3 is TGCGCCAGCAGTGATCAGGGGGCTAACAATGAGCAGTTCTTC.

This clone was observed a few times. The CDR3 DNA reads as TGTGCCAGCAGTGACTTGTTTACAGGAACAGCAAGGAACACCATATATTTT. Protein product: CASSDLFTGTARNTIYF. V and J are TRBV6-4 and TRBJ1-3; a weak D match, TRBD1 (5 bases). This CDR3 is built from 17 residues. Germline CDR1 and CDR2: MRHNA and SNTAGT. Deletions cut 1 base from V and 7 bases from J, with 20 bases between.

The gene calls are TRBV15 and TRBJ2-4, with no clear D. CDR3 length: 16 amino acids. CDR1 is LNHNV and CDR2 is YYDKDF in the germline V gene (reference sequence). Trimming took 1 base from V and 0 from J, leaving 10 bases between them. CDR3 amino acids: CATSRVERLAKNIQYF. For the CDR3, the DNA is TGTGCCACCAGCAGAGTGGAGAGGCTAGCCAAAAACATTCAGTACTTC.

The V gene is TRBV28, the J gene TRBJ2-5; TRBD2 aligns across 10 bases. Germline V CDR1 and CDR2: MDHEN, SYDVKM. This CDR3 is 18 amino acids long. V lost 5 bases and J lost 2; bases outside the gene matches: 14. The CDR3 loop is CASSTTDTGTSVQETQYF. CDR3 DNA: TGTGCCAGCAGTACTACCGACACAGGGACTAGCGTTCAAGAGACCCAGTACTTC.

This chain connects TRBV7-8 to TRBJ2-1, with 11 bases fitting TRBD2. CDR1 and CDR2 from the germline V gene are SGHVS and FQNEAQ. This CDR3 comprises 17 residues. With 5 bases clipped from V and 5 bases from J, the junction kept 11 bases outside the gene matches. The CDR3 spells CASSPRSGTSGHNEQFF. The CDR3 DNA is TGTGCCAGCAGCCCGAGATCCGGGACTAGCGGCCACAATGAGCAGTTCTTC.

The chain combines TRBV5-1 with TRBJ1-2; a weak D match, TRBD1 (6 bases). This CDR3 contains 17 residues. Germline V gives CDR1 SGHRS, CDR2 YFSETQ. Trimming stripped 4 bases from V and 0 bases from J, with 19 bases between. In DNA form, the CDR3 reads TGCGCCAGCAGCGGGGGGGACGGACAGAGCCCTAACTATGGCTACACCTTC. Translation gives CASSGGDGQSPNYGYTF.

The chain links TRBV9 to TRBJ2-2; possible D gene TRBD2, 6 bases. This CDR3 spans 18 amino acids. Trimming took 0 bases from V and 4 from J, leaving 19 bases between them. The V gene's germline CDR1 is SGDLS and CDR2 YYNGEE. The CDR3, as DNA: TGTGCCAGCAGCGTAGGGTGGTGGGCTAGCGCTGGCACCGGGGAGCTGTTTTTT. It specifies CASSVGWWASAGTGELFF.

The CDR3 nucleotides read TGTGCCAGCAGCCTCGGACAGCTTGGCCATGGCTACACCTTC. Amino acids: CASSLGQLGHGYTF. This sequence joins TRBV7-9 and TRBJ1-2; TRBD1 might be the D (6 bases). Germline CDR1 is SEHNR and CDR2 is FQNEAQ (reference sequence). The CDR3 totals 14 residues. V was shortened by 5 bases and J by 6 bases, with 16 bases between the two germline ends.

This clone was picked up one time. V and J are TRBV7-7 and TRBJ2-5; 7 positions match TRBD2. There are 11 residues in the CDR3. The V gene end was trimmed by 4 bases and the J gene end by 11 bases; junction bases not matched to a gene: 4. Germline CDR1 reads SSHAT; CDR2 reads FNYEAQ (reference sequence). For the CDR3, the DNA is TGTGCCAGCAGCTCCGGACTAGAGCAGTACTTC. Amino acid sequence: CASSSGLEQYF.

The chain recombines TRBV7-2 with TRBJ2-3, with 10 bases fitting TRBD2. Per germline, CDR1 SGHTA and CDR2 FQGNSA. V gave up 3 bases and J gave up 1 base; unmatched junction bases: 7. This CDR3 has 17 amino acids. The CDR3: CASSFVGAGGGTDTQYF. DNA of the CDR3: TGTGCCAGCAGCTTCGTGGGAGCGGGGGGGGGCACAGATACGCAGTATTTT.

This rearrangement joins TRBV7-6 to TRBJ1-3; TRBD1 matches 10 bases. Trimming took 5 bases from V and 2 from J; bases not matched to a gene: 9. This CDR3 is built from 17 residues. The germline CDR1 and CDR2 sequences are SGHVS and FNYEAQ. CDR3: CASSVGGQGGAGNTIYF. The DNA for the CDR3 is TGTGCCAGCAGCGTAGGAGGACAGGGGGGAGCTGGAAACACCATATATTTT. Together with reference TRBV7-6 and TRBJ1-3, the CDR3 gives the full variable domain: GAGVSQSPRYKVTKRGQDVALRCDPISGHVSLYWYRQALGQGPEFLTYFNYEAQQDKSGLPNDRFSAERPEGSISTLTIQRTEQRDSAMYRCASSVGGQGGAGNTIYFGEGSWLTVV.

This clone was detected only a few times. This chain uses TRBV15 with TRBJ2-7; 9 bases line up with TRBD1. Trimming removed 5 bases from V and 5 bases from J; junction bases left unmatched: 4. The germline gives CDR1 LNHNV, CDR2 YYDKDF (reference sequence). The CDR3 spans 13 residues. The CDR3 sequence is CATSLDRGDEQYF. Written as DNA, the CDR3 is TGTGCCACCAGCCTCGACAGGGGGGACGAGCAGTACTTC.

Remarks on this clone: Different DNA sequences within this sample yield the same CDR3. The CDR3 region is CASSLDSGSYEQYF. CDR3 in DNA: TGTGCCAGCAGCTTAGACAGCGGATCCTACGAGCAGTACTTC. The genes are TRBV11-2 and TRBJ2-7; the D gene is possibly TRBD2 (5 bases). Between the trimmed V and J ends, which lost 0 bases and 1 base, there was a span of 7 bases. Germline V gene lookup returns CDR1 SGHAT and CDR2 FQNNGV. CDR3 length: 14 amino acids.

The chain employs TRBV28 and TRBJ2-7, with 10 bases that match TRBD2. After removal of 3 bases from V and 0 bases from J, the junction contained 5 bases not matched to a gene. This CDR3 spans 16 amino acids. Germline CDR1 reads MDHEN; CDR2 reads SYDVKM. Here the CDR3 DNA reads TGTGCCAGCAGTTTTTCCTTAGCGGGAGGCTCCTACGAGCAGTACTTC. Amino acid sequence: CASSFSLAGGSYEQYF.